What follows are 23 T cell receptor beta chains derived from one specimen sequenced in a study of T cell responses to AZD1222 COVID-19 vaccine. Method: immunoSEQ multiplex PCR; TCRdb's copy keeps in-frame clones and lacks some. The repertoire has some 150,000 clones, 75% to 90% of them found once; the top ten carry about a tenth. Sequencing was performed on peripheral blood, taken 28 days after the second AZD1222 dose. The receptors were sampled from an adult who received the AZD1222 COVID-19 vaccine.

The CDR3 region has the DNA TGTGCCAGCAGTGAAAACTCTCACACTGAAGCTTTCTTT. Encoded protein: CASSENSHTEAFF. The rearrangement joins TRBV6-4 to TRBJ1-1; D is ambiguous. The CDR3 extends over 13 amino acids. V shed 3 bases and J shed 3 bases, with 8 bases lying between them. The germline CDR1 and CDR2 sequences are MRHNA and SNTAGT.

The sample holds one count of this clone. The V and J genes are TRBV6-2 or TRBV6-3 and TRBJ1-5, with TRBD1 identical over 8 bases. The CDR3 extends over 13 amino acids. Germline CDR1 is MNHEY and CDR2 is SVGEGT. V was clipped by 4 bases and J by 5 bases; unmatched bases: 1. In nucleotides, the CDR3 is TGTGCCAGCAGTTCAGGGGGCTATCAGCCCCAGCATTTT. Its protein is CASSSGGYQPQHF.

This clone was seen a single time. The V call is TRBV27, the J call TRBJ1-3, with D perhaps TRBD1 (5 bases). Germline V CDR1 and CDR2: MNHEY, SMNVEV (reference sequence). Trimming cost V 0 bases and J 2 bases, with 11 bases left between them. CDR3 length equals 16 residues. CDR3 DNA sequence: TGTGCCAGCAGTTTATCCCAGGGTTACGCTGGAAACACCATATATTTT. Its protein is CASSLSQGYAGNTIYF.

V usage is TRBV29-1 and J usage is TRBJ1-5; 8 bases fit TRBD1. Germline CDR1 SQVTM, CDR2 ANQGSEA. The CDR3 runs 15 residues. V was pared by 8 bases and J by 4 bases, with 13 bases of the junction left unmatched. CDR3 region: CSRTGSTNRNQPQHF. In DNA form, the CDR3 reads TGCAGCAGGACAGGGTCAACCAACCGGAATCAGCCCCAGCATTTT.

The chain combines TRBV7-2 with TRBJ1-4; perhaps TRBD1 as D (6 bases). The CDR3 is 15 residues long. CDR1 is SGHTA, CDR2 FQGNSA, per germline. V was cut by 3 bases and J by 8 bases, with 16 bases left in between. Here the CDR3 reads CASSFETGSGEKLFF. In nucleotides, the CDR3 is TGTGCCAGCAGCTTCGAAACAGGGAGTGGGGAAAAACTGTTTTTT.

The genes are TRBV19 and TRBJ2-2; TRBD1 aligns across 8 bases. Looked up from germline, CDR1 is LNHDA and CDR2 is SQIVND (reference sequence). This CDR3 is built from 16 residues. Unmatched junction bases numbered 10, after V lost 5 bases and J lost 5 bases. CDR3 region: CASSPRTGRGTGELFF. The CDR3 DNA reads TGTGCCAGTAGTCCCCGGACAGGGAGAGGTACCGGGGAGCTGTTTTTT.

The chain uses TRBV6-2 or TRBV6-3 and TRBJ2-1; 11 bases are shared with TRBD2. After removal of 2 bases from V and 6 bases from J, the junction contained 6 bases not matched to a gene. The CDR3 has 16 amino acids. Per the germline V gene, CDR1 is MNHEY and CDR2 is SVGEGT. The CDR3 nucleotides read TGTGCCAGCAGTTACCCGGGACTAGCGGCGGGCAATGAGCAGTTCTTC. Encoded protein: CASSYPGLAAGNEQFF.

The chain links TRBV28 to TRBJ2-2; D is undetermined. This CDR3 is 15 amino acids long. The V and J ends lost 2 bases and 4 bases respectively, with 11 bases between them. Germline values: CDR1 MDHEN, CDR2 SYDVKM. CDR3 loop: CASSLGFATTGELFF. DNA for the CDR3: TGTGCCAGCAGTTTAGGCTTTGCGACCACCGGGGAGCTGTTTTTT.

As to this clone: The same CDR3 is also encoded by other DNA sequences in this sample. The chain combines TRBV21-1 with TRBJ1-5; the DNA was not compared with TRBD1, the D call given in the table. TRBV21-1 is a listed pseudogene. This CDR3 comprises 15 residues. The CDR3 region is CATSTRGLSNQPQHF. In DNA form, the CDR3 reads TGTGCTACTTCTACCAGGGGGCTAAGTAATCAGCCCCAGCATTTT.

J is TRBJ2-1 and V is TRBV14; D is unresolved. Trimming pared 6 bases from V and 5 bases from J, leaving 5 bases between. The CDR3 spans 11 residues. In germline, CDR1 is SGHDN, CDR2 FVKESK. CDR3 bases: TGTGCCAGCAGACGGGACAATGAGCAGTTCTTC. Protein: CASRRDNEQFF.

V gene TRBV7-9 combines with J gene TRBJ2-7; no definite D call. This CDR3 comprises 12 residues. Between the trimmed V and J ends, which lost 4 bases and 3 bases, there was a span of 7 bases. Germline CDR1 SEHNR, CDR2 FQNEAQ (reference sequence). CDR3 sequence: CASSYANYEQYF. The CDR3 DNA is TGTGCCAGCAGCTACGCTAACTACGAGCAGTACTTC.

J is TRBJ1-1 and V is TRBV6-2 or TRBV6-3, with TRBD1 matching over 9 bases. Trimming removed 5 bases from V and 10 bases from J; junction bases left unmatched: 11. Germline values: CDR1 MNHEY, CDR2 SVGEGT. CDR3 length: 14 residues. The CDR3 region is CASSPTGGVGGAFF. In DNA, the CDR3 is TGTGCCAGCAGTCCCACAGGGGGCGTCGGTGGAGCTTTCTTT.

This sequence joins TRBV2 and TRBJ2-3; 8 bases map to TRBD2. Germline assignment: CDR1 SNHLY and CDR2 FYNNEI. The CDR3 has 15 amino acids. The V segment lost 6 bases and the J segment 5 bases; nucleotides outside the gene matches: 10. This CDR3 is CASRGSGIEKDTQYF. The CDR3 DNA follows: TGTGCCAGCAGGGGTAGCGGGATTGAGAAAGATACGCAGTATTTT.

The chain recombines TRBV11-3 with TRBJ2-1; D unresolved. V shed 5 bases and J shed 0 bases, with 11 bases lying between them. CDR3 length equals 15 residues. Per germline, CDR1 SGHNT and CDR2 YENEEA. CDR3 sequence: CASSAQSTSYNEQFF. For the CDR3, the DNA is TGTGCCAGCAGCGCCCAGTCCACCTCCTACAATGAGCAGTTCTTC.

This clone was counted once. The chain is built from TRBV6-2 or TRBV6-3 and TRBJ2-2; tentatively, D is TRBD2 (5 bases). The germline V gene has CDR1 MNHEY and CDR2 SVGEGT. The length of the CDR3 is 17 residues. The V end was cut by 4 bases, the J end by 7 bases, with 22 bases between. CDR3 loop: CASSSPTKFRQDGELFF. In DNA, the CDR3 is TGTGCCAGCAGTTCTCCGACTAAATTTCGGCAGGACGGGGAGCTGTTTTTT.

This sequence joins TRBV10-3 and TRBJ1-2; the D is unclear. Germline-derived CDR1 and CDR2 are ENHRY and SYGVKD. The CDR3 totals 15 residues. V was cut by 8 bases and J by 7 bases, with 23 bases left in between. For the CDR3, the DNA is TGTGCCATCGCCTCCCCCCCCGGGGATGGTAGTGGCTACACCTTC. It is translated as CAIASPPGDGSGYTF.

V and J are TRBV29-1 and TRBJ1-1, with 8 bases lining up with TRBD1. The CDR3 runs 13 residues. Germline CDR1 and CDR2: SQVTM and ANQGSEA. Unmatched junction bases numbered 7, after V lost 6 bases and J lost 4 bases. The CDR3 reads CSVRYRGGTEAFF. CDR3 coding DNA: TGCAGCGTCCGTTACAGGGGGGGCACTGAAGCTTTCTTT.

The chain combines TRBV4-1 with TRBJ1-5; D possibly corresponds to TRBD1 (6 bases). The CDR3 is made up of 15 amino acids. Per the germline V gene, CDR1 is MGHRA and CDR2 is YSYEKL. V lost 0 bases and J lost 4, with 10 bases in between. DNA for the CDR3: TGCGCCAGCAGCCAAGATAGGGGGGCTAATCAGCCCCAGCATTTT. Its translation is CASSQDRGANQPQHF.

The chain uses TRBV9 and TRBJ2-3; TRBD2 aligns across 9 bases. The CDR3 is 16 residues long. Unmatched junction bases numbered 6, after V lost 2 bases and J lost 2 bases. Germline V lookup: CDR1 SGDLS, CDR2 YYNGEE. DNA of the CDR3: TGTGCCAGCAGCGTCGCTAGCGGGACCTTCACAGATACGCAGTATTTT. Its translation: CASSVASGTFTDTQYF.

The chain links TRBV5-6 to TRBJ1-3; a possible D gene is TRBD1 (6 bases). CDR1 and CDR2 (germline): SGHDT, YYEEEE. CDR3 length: 18 residues. The V gene lost 4 bases and the J gene lost 0 bases, with 20 bases spanning the gap. The CDR3 nucleotides read TGTGCCAGCAGCCCCCTAGGGGTGACAGGAAGCTCTGGAAACACCATATATTTT. This encodes CASSPLGVTGSSGNTIYF.

The J gene is TRBJ2-3, the V gene TRBV27, with D possibly being TRBD1 or TRBD2 (5 bases each). With 6 bases removed from V and 1 base from J, the gap between germline ends came to 17 bases. The length of the CDR3 is 16 residues. Germline CDR1 reads MNHEY; CDR2 reads SMNVEV (reference sequence). The DNA of the CDR3 is TGTGCCAGCAGCGCCCGGGGCCCCCGCGGCACAGATACGCAGTATTTT. It translates to CASSARGPRGTDTQYF.

The rearrangement uses TRBV28 and TRBJ2-1, with TRBD2 matching over 7 bases. From germline, CDR1 is MDHEN and CDR2 SYDVKM. Unmatched junction bases numbered 6, after V lost 6 bases and J lost 7 bases. CDR3 length equals 13 residues. The CDR3 nucleotides read TGTGCCAGCAGCAAGCGGGGCTCAAATGAGCAGTTCTTC. This codes for CASSKRGSNEQFF.

The rearrangement joins TRBV7-3 to TRBJ2-3; D not resolved. The CDR3 has 15 amino acids. Trimming shortened V by 1 base and J by 2 bases, and 10 bases separated the two germline ends. Germline assignment: CDR1 SGHTA and CDR2 FQGTGA. CDR3 coding DNA: TGTGCCAGCAGCTTAAACGGCCAGACCACAGATACGCAGTATTTT. Translating gives CASSLNGQTTDTQYF.